Here is one T cell receptor beta chain with its context. The target of this receptor is not known. The sample holds no much larger clone one base away, and base qualities are not on file. The library was obtained by the immunoSEQ multiplex PCR assay. TCRdb obtained this table from immuneACCESS and retained in-frame rearrangements with V and J assigned. These tables miss some clones; where compared with another copy, unresolved V genes account for less than half of the shortfall, and the remainder is unexplained. The sample table contains 120,000 or so clones; only one count was recorded for 86% of them. The top ten hold less than 15% of the sample. These data originate in a study of PD-1 blockade in mismatch repair-deficient tumors (dated by TCRdb to about 2017). Describing the broader study: The trial enrolled under 90 consecutive patients with some twelve mismatch repair-deficient cancer types between September 2013 and late 2016, all previously treated and progressing. Tumor-associated T cell clones were tracked in the peripheral blood of patients responding to PD-1 blockade by deep sequencing of TCR CDR3 regions. Overall results and qualifications from the work: After pembrolizumab, tumor-resident clones, which were often undetectable in blood before treatment, expanded rapidly and then contracted, generally ahead of radiologic responses.

From the cysteine through the phenylalanine, the CDR3 covers 14 amino acids. Of the read, only the CDR3 DNA is kept; its 42 bases are in frame from base 1. Sequences LGHNA (CDR1) and YSLEER (CDR2) are obtained from the germline V gene. For every enrolled patient, mismatch repair deficiency was confirmed by either polymerase chain reaction or immunohistochemistry. TCR sequencing was performed for a few patients who responded to pembrolizumab therapy. Pembrolizumab PD-1 blockade was prospectively tested in advanced mismatch repair-deficient cancers, regardless of tissue of origin, in the phase II trial. Serial peripheral blood T cell samples were collected before and at multiple times after starting PD-1 blockade. The timing of each blood sample was reported as weeks after the first dose of pembrolizumab.

This sequence originates from an adult with mismatch repair-deficient cancer. The chain couples TRBV4-3 to TRBJ2-5; 7 bases in between match TRBD2. The J call may not be correct, given that the DNA end is closer to TRBJ2-7. Specimen: peripheral blood, collected 44 weeks after starting pembrolizumab. The DNA sequence follows: TGCGCCAGCAGCCAATCCGGCGGGAGCCACGAGCAGTACTTC. Its protein product is CASSQSGGSHEQYF.